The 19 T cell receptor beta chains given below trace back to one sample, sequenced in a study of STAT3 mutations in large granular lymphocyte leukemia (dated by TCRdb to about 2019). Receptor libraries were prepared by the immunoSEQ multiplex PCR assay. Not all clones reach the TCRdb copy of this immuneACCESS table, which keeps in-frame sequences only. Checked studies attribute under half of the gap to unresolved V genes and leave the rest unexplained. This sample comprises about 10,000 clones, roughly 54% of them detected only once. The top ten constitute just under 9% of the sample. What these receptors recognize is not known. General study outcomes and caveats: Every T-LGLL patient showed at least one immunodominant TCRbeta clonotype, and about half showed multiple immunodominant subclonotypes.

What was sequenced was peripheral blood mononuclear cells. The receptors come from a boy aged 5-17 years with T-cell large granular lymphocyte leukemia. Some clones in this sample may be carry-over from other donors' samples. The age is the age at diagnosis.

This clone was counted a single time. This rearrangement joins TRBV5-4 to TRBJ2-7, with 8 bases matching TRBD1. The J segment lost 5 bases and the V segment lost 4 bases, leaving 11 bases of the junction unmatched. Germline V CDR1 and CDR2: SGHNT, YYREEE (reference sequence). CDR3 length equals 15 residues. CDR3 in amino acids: CASSTLDRDKDEQYF. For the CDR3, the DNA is TGTGCCAGCAGCACCCTGGACAGGGACAAGGACGAGCAGTACTTC.

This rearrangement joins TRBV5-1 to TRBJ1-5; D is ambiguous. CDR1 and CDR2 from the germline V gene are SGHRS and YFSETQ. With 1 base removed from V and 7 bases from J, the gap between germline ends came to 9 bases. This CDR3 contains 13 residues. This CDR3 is CASSLYLGQPQHF. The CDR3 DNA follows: TGCGCCAGCAGCTTGTACTTGGGGCAGCCCCAGCATTTT.

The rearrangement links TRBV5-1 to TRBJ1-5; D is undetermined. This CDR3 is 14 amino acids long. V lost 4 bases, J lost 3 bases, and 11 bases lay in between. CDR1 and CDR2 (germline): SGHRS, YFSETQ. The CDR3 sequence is CASSAGPPNQPQHF. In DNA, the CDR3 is TGCGCCAGCAGCGCAGGACCCCCCAATCAGCCCCAGCATTTT.

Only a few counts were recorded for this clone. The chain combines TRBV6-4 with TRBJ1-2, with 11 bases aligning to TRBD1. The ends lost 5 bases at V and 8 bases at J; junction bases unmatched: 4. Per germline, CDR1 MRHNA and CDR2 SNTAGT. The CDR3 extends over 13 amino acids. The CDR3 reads CASSSGQGAGYTF. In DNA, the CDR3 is TGTGCCAGCAGTTCCGGACAGGGGGCAGGCTACACCTTC.

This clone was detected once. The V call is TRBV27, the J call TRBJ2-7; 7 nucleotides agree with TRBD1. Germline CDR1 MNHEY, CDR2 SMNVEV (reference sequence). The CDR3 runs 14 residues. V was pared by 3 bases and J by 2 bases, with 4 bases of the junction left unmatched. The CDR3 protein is CASSFGTATYEQYF. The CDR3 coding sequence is TGTGCCAGCAGTTTTGGGACAGCCACCTACGAGCAGTACTTC.

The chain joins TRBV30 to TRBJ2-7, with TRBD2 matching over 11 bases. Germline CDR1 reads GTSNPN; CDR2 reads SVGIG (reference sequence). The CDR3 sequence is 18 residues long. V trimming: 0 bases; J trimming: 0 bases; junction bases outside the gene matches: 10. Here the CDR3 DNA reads TGTGCCTGGAGTGTACGAGGGACTAGCGGTCGGAGCTCCTACGAGCAGTACTTC. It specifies CAWSVRGTSGRSSYEQYF.

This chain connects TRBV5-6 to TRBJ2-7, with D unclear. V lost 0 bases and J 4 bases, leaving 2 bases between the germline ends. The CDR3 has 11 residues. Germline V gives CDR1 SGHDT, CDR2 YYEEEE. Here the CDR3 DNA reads TGTGCCAGCAGCTTGGAGTACGAGCAGTACTTC. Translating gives CASSLEYEQYF.

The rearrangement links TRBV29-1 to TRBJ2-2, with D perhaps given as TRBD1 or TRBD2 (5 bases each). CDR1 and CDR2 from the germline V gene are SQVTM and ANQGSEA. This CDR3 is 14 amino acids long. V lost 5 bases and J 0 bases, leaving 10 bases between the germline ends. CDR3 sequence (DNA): TGCAGCGTTCACGGGACCACGAACACCGGGGAGCTGTTTTTT. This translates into CSVHGTTNTGELFF.

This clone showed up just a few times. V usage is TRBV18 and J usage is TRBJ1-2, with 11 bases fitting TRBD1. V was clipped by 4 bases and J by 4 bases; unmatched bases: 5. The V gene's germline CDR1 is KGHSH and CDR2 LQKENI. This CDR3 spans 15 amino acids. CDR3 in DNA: TGTGCCAGCTCACGGGACAGGGGGATCGGCTATGGCTACACCTTC. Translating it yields CASSRDRGIGYGYTF.

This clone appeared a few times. In nucleotides, the CDR3 is TGTGCCTGGAGATTGGGCTCTGAAGCTTTCTTT. Protein: CAWRLGSEAFF. The rearrangement links TRBV30 to TRBJ1-1; the D is unclear. Germline V gives CDR1 GTSNPN, CDR2 SVGIG (reference sequence). Trimming took 3 bases from V and 6 from J, leaving 8 bases between them. There are 11 residues in the CDR3.

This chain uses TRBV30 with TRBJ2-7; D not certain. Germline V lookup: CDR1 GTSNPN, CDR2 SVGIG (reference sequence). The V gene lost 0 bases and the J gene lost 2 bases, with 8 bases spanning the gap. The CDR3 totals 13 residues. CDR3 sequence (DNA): TGTGCCTGGAGTGTAATACTAACCTACGAGCAGTACTTC. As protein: CAWSVILTYEQYF.

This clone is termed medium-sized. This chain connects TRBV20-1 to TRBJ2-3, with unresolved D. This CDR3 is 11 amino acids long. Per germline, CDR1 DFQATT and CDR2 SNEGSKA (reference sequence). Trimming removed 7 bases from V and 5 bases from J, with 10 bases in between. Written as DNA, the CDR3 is TGCAGTGGTAGCCGTGTAGATACGCAGTATTTT. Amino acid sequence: CSGSRVDTQYF.

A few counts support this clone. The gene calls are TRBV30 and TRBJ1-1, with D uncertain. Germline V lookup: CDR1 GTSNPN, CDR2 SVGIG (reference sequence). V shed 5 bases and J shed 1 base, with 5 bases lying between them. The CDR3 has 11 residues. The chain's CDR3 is CAWLRNTEAFF. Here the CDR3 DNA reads TGTGCCTGGTTGCGGAACACTGAAGCTTTCTTT.

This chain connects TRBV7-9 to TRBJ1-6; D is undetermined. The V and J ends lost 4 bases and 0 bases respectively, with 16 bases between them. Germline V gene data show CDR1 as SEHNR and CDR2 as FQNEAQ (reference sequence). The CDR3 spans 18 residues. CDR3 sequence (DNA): TGTGCCAGCAGCTACCCACGGGGATTAAGCTCCTATAATTCACCCCTCCACTTT. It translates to CASSYPRGLSSYNSPLHF.

CDR3 sequence (DNA): TGTGCTAGTGGTACTTGGGGGGGGTCGGTGAACACTGAAGCTTTCTTT. It translates to CASGTWGGSVNTEAFF. The V gene is TRBV12-5, the J gene TRBJ1-1, with a possible D match to TRBD1 (5 bases). Trimming removed 5 bases from V and 0 bases from J, with 16 bases in between. CDR1 and CDR2 from the germline V gene are LGHNT and FRNRAP. This CDR3 is built from 16 residues. Based on the CDR3 plus reference TRBV12-5 and TRBJ1-1, the full variable domain is DARVTQTPRHKVTEMGQEVTMRCQPILGHNTVFWYRQTMMQGLELLAYFRNRAPLDDSGMPKDRFSAEMPDATLATLKIQPSEPRDSAVYFCASGTWGGSVNTEAFFGQGTRLTVV.

Here the CDR3 DNA reads TGTGCCTGGATGAGGGGCCACGAAGCTTTCTTT. Protein product: CAWMRGHEAFF. V gene TRBV30 combines with J gene TRBJ1-1, with D tentatively TRBD1 (5 bases). Germline CDR1 and CDR2: GTSNPN and SVGIG (reference sequence). The CDR3 contains 11 residues. Trimming removed 4 bases at V and 8 bases at J, with 11 bases between.

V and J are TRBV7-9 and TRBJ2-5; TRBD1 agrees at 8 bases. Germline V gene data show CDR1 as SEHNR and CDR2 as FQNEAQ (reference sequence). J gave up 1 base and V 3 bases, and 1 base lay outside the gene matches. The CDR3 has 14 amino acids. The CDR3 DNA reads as TGTGCCAGCAGCTTCGGACAGGGCCAAGAGACCCAGTACTTC. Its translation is CASSFGQGQETQYF.

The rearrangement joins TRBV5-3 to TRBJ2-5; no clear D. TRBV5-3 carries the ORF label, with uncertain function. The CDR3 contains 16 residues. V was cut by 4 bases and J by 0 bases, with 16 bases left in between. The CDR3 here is CARSTRVNTYQETQYF. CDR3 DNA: TGTGCCAGAAGCACCCGGGTCAACACGTACCAAGAGACCCAGTACTTC.

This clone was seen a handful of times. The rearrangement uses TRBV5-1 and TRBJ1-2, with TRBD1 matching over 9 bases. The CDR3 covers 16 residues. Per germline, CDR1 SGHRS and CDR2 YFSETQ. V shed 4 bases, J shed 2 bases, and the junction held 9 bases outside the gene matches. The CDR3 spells CASSPNTGTGNYGYTF. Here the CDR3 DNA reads TGCGCCAGCAGCCCGAATACCGGGACAGGGAACTATGGCTACACCTTC.